The 2 T cell receptor beta chains below all came from one sample that was sequenced in a study of tumor and adjacent non-tumor tissue in lung cancer (dated by TCRdb to about 2018). The library was built by means of multiplex PCR. Sequencing used an Illumina HiSeq 2500. TCRbeta libraries were built by three rounds of nested PCR using primers (Table S4), following protocols modified from ARM-PCR. In TCRdb, the public reads were trimmed at Q25 with fastp and aligned with MiXCR, with productive beta chains retained. Every entry covers one CDR3 protein and lists the most common genes and DNA from its rows. This sample lists approximately 79,000 distinct CDR3 sequences; just over 75% were detected once. The ten biggest clones cover around 38% of the sample. RNA was isolated from bulk unsorted tissue, and RNA quality was assessed with a NanoDrop ND-1000 and an Agilent 2100. For the normal lung samples, distant non-tumor tissue was collected more than 3 cm away from the tumor edge.

Sequenced material: distant non-tumor lung tissue. These receptor sequences come from a man in his 70s with non-small cell lung cancer.

On this clonotype itself: Compared with germline, one end of the junction differs, possibly owing to a read error. The chain couples TRBV10-2 to TRBJ2-3, with D unclear. Germline V CDR1 and CDR2: WSHSY, SAAADI. The CDR3 is 14 amino acids. The CDR3 nucleotides are TGCGTCAGCAGTCTCCTGTTGAGTCCAGATACGCAGTACTTT. Protein product: CVSSLLLSPDTQYF.

As concerns this clonotype: A read error may account for a junction end that differs from germline. The chain joins TRBV11-2 to TRBJ2-5; 7 nucleotides align to TRBD1. CDR3 length: 15 amino acids. Per germline, CDR1 SGHAT and CDR2 FQNNGV. The CDR3 loop reads CASSPGTVVQEIQYF. The CDR3 DNA follows: TGTGCCAGCAGCCCGGGGACAGTGGTTCAAGAGATCCAGTACTTC.